The 29 T cell receptor beta chains listed next were all sequenced from one sample in a study of shared clonotypes between healthy human individuals. Produced via immunoSEQ multiplex PCR; TCRdb's table is partial and in-frame only. The sample holds about half a million clones, approximately 79% seen once. The sample consisted of PBMCs. Source of these receptors: a woman between 40 and 50 years old in good health. Some clones in this sample may be carry-over from other donors' samples.

The V call is TRBV19, the J call TRBJ2-2; D is possibly TRBD2 (6 bases). The CDR3 runs to 14 residues. CDR1 LNHDA and CDR2 SQIVND come from the germline V gene (reference sequence). The V end was cut by 7 bases, the J end by 3 bases, with 12 bases between. The CDR3, as DNA: TGTGCCAGTAATCGGGGGTGGGACACCGGGGAGCTGTTTTTT. Its protein is CASNRGWDTGELFF.

The chain carries TRBV9 and TRBJ2-2; a weak D match, TRBD2 (6 bases). In germline, CDR1 is SGDLS, CDR2 YYNGEE. The CDR3 extends over 15 amino acids. V was shortened by 4 bases and J by 7 bases, with 17 bases between the two germline ends. CDR3 bases: TGTGCCAGCAGCCCCCAGACCGGGGGTTACGGGGAGCTGTTTTTT. Protein sequence: CASSPQTGGYGELFF.

The V gene is TRBV7-2, the J gene TRBJ1-2; D not resolved. CDR1 and CDR2 from the germline V gene are SGHTA and FQGNSA. This CDR3 spans 17 amino acids. Between the trimmed V and J ends, which lost 5 bases and 0 bases, there was a span of 19 bases. The CDR3 reads CASSRRVFPRANYGYTF. The DNA for the CDR3 is TGTGCCAGCAGCCGTCGGGTTTTCCCTAGAGCTAACTATGGCTACACCTTC.

CDR3 loop: CASPTLSYEQYF. The CDR3 DNA reads as TGTGCCAGCCCGACCCTCTCCTACGAGCAGTACTTC. V usage is TRBV18 and J usage is TRBJ2-7; D ambiguous. The CDR3 length is 12 residues. The V end was cut by 8 bases, the J end by 0 bases, with 8 bases between. Germline-derived CDR1 and CDR2 are KGHSH and LQKENI.

The CDR3: CASSPDAGETQYF. DNA of the CDR3: TGTGCCAGCTCGCCCGACGCAGGGGAGACCCAGTACTTC. The V call is TRBV18, the J call TRBJ2-5; possible D gene TRBD1, 5 bases. V shed 6 bases and J shed 5 bases, with 13 bases lying between them. The CDR3 extends over 13 amino acids. Germline V lookup: CDR1 KGHSH, CDR2 LQKENI.

The genes are TRBV19 and TRBJ2-6; 7 bases match TRBD2. The germline CDR1 and CDR2 sequences are LNHDA and SQIVND (reference sequence). V lost 7 bases, J lost 4 bases, and 13 bases stayed unmatched. This CDR3 spans 17 amino acids. The CDR3 reads CASISATGRAGANVLTF. The CDR3 bases are TGTGCCAGTATTTCTGCGACGGGGAGGGCCGGGGCCAACGTCCTGACTTTC.

On this clone itself: The junction departs from the called germline gene at one end, perhaps through a read error. J is TRBJ2-3 and V is TRBV7-2; tentatively, D is TRBD2 (5 bases). CDR3 length: 15 amino acids. Germline CDR1 and CDR2: SGHTA and FQGNSA. The CDR3 reads CACSSGLSRGRTQYF. CDR3 DNA sequence: TGTGCCTGCAGCAGCGGCCTTAGCCGGGGTCGTACGCAGTATTTT.

The rearrangement joins TRBV29-1 to TRBJ1-2; no clear D. CDR1 is SQVTM, CDR2 ANQGSEA, per germline. Trimming took 3 bases from V and 0 from J, leaving 11 bases between them. The CDR3 extends over 14 amino acids. The CDR3 DNA reads as TGCAGCGTTGATCGGGCTGGGGCTAACTATGGCTACACCTTC. As protein: CSVDRAGANYGYTF.

The chain uses TRBV6-6 and TRBJ1-2, with TRBD1 as a possible D gene (5 bases). Per germline, CDR1 MNHNY and CDR2 SVGAGI (reference sequence). V dropped 5 bases and J dropped 5 bases, with 12 bases sitting between them. This CDR3 comprises 13 residues. CDR3 residues: CASSDQGRYGYTF. The CDR3 DNA reads as TGTGCCAGCAGTGATCAGGGACGTTATGGCTACACCTTC.

About this clone: With a much larger clone just one base away, this may be a read error. This rearrangement joins TRBV30 to TRBJ1-3; D not certain. V was pared by 3 bases and J by 2 bases, with 14 bases between. Looked up from germline, CDR1 is GTSNPN and CDR2 is SVGIG (reference sequence). CDR3 size: 15 residues. The CDR3 DNA reads TGTGCCTGGAGCCGAAGGGAGTTAGCTGGAAACACCATATATTTT. This encodes CAWSRRELAGNTIYF.

This rearrangement joins TRBV10-3 to TRBJ1-1; no definite D call. The germline gives CDR1 ENHRY, CDR2 SYGVKD. The CDR3 covers 11 residues. V was trimmed by 3 bases and J by 7 bases, leaving 6 bases between them. CDR3 nucleotides: TGTGCCATCAGTGATGTTAATGAAGCTTTCTTT. This codes for CAISDVNEAFF.

In its sample, this clone was seen once. V gene TRBV4-1 combines with J gene TRBJ2-7; D remains unclear. Germline loops: CDR1 MGHRA, CDR2 YSYEKL. Trimming removed 0 bases from V and 1 base from J, with 10 bases in between. The CDR3 totals 15 residues. CDR3 nucleotides: TGCGCCAGCAGCCAAGAACATGGTGGGTCCTACGAGCAGTACTTC. Amino acids: CASSQEHGGSYEQYF.

This CDR3 reads CSVEYSGSGNTIYF. The CDR3 nucleotides read TGCAGCGTTGAATACTCTGGGTCTGGAAACACCATATATTTT. The chain recombines TRBV29-1 with TRBJ1-3; D not resolved. CDR1 is SQVTM and CDR2 is ANQGSEA in the germline V gene. The CDR3 runs 14 residues. V was trimmed by 2 bases and J by 1 base, leaving 9 bases between them.

The CDR3 sequence: CASSPRELHTIYF. The CDR3 DNA follows: TGTGCCAGCTCACCTCGGGAGCTCCACACCATATATTTT. The chain combines TRBV18 with TRBJ1-3; D is unresolved. The CDR3 has 13 amino acids. The V gene's germline CDR1 is KGHSH and CDR2 LQKENI. V lost 3 bases and J lost 8, with 11 bases in between.

The chain employs TRBV7-6 and TRBJ2-2, with 9 bases that match TRBD1. The CDR3 sequence is 15 residues long. V dropped 1 base and J dropped 3; count of bases not matched to a gene: 0. Germline V gene lookup returns CDR1 SGHVS and CDR2 FNYEAQ. The CDR3 sequence is CASSLGDRDTGELFF. In nucleotides, the CDR3 is TGTGCCAGCAGCTTAGGGGACAGGGACACCGGGGAGCTGTTTTTT.

Regarding this clone: A much larger clonotype is one base distant, so this may be a read error. V usage is TRBV11-3 and J usage is TRBJ2-5; the match to TRBD2 covers 12 bases. V gave up 4 bases and J gave up 0 bases; unmatched junction bases: 3. Germline CDR1 is SGHNT and CDR2 is YENEEA. The CDR3 runs 16 residues. CDR3 in amino acids: CASSYRLAGDQETQYF. The DNA of the CDR3 is TGTGCCAGCAGCTACCGACTAGCGGGAGACCAAGAGACCCAGTACTTC. Using reference TRBV11-3 and TRBJ2-5 for the parts outside the CDR3, the full variable domain is EAGVVQSPRYKIIEKKQPVAFWCNPISGHNTLYWYLQNLGQGPELLIRYENEEAVDDSQLPKDRFSAERLKGVDSTLKIQPAELGDSAVYLCASSYRLAGDQETQYFGPGTRLLVL.

CDR3: CASSIDRGSGATNEKLFF. CDR3 nucleotides: TGTGCCAGTAGTATAGACCGGGGCTCCGGAGCGACTAATGAAAAACTGTTTTTT. The chain joins TRBV19 to TRBJ1-4; D may be TRBD1 (5 bases). Trimming cost V 0 bases and J 2 bases, with 16 bases left between them. Germline CDR1 LNHDA, CDR2 SQIVND (reference sequence). The CDR3 is 18 amino acids.

The J gene is TRBJ1-4, the V gene TRBV6-1, with D uncertain. V was cut by 3 bases and J by 3 bases, with 11 bases left in between. Germline assignment: CDR1 MNHNS and CDR2 SASEGT. The length of the CDR3 is 15 residues. The CDR3 DNA is TGTGCCAGCAGTGACAGACGGACCCCTAATGAAAAACTGTTTTTT. Its translation is CASSDRRTPNEKLFF.

A note on this clone: The junction departs from germline at one end; a sequencing error may be responsible. The same CDR3 is also encoded by other DNA sequences in this sample. The chain carries TRBV5-1 and TRBJ2-7; 10 nucleotides agree with TRBD1. The CDR3 runs 14 residues. Germline loops: CDR1 SGHRS, CDR2 YFSETQ. In nucleotides, the CDR3 is TGCGCCAGTAGCTCCCGGGACAGGGGCTACGAGCAGTACTTC. It codes for CASSSRDRGYEQYF.

This chain joins TRBV30 and TRBJ1-5; no clear D. The CDR3 has 16 amino acids. Germline V CDR1 and CDR2: GTSNPN, SVGIG (reference sequence). Trimming left V 2 bases short and J 3 bases short, with 17 bases between. This CDR3 is CAWSLPGYISNQPQHF. The CDR3 coding sequence is TGTGCCTGGAGTTTGCCGGGGTACATATCCAATCAGCCCCAGCATTTT.

Comments on this clone: A read error may explain this, as a much larger clone is one base away. This sample also contains other DNA sequences that code for the same CDR3. The gene calls are TRBV27 and TRBJ2-1; D is possibly TRBD2 (5 bases). The length of the CDR3 is 12 residues. Per germline, CDR1 MNHEY and CDR2 SMNVEV (reference sequence). CDR3 sequence reads: CASGFIGNEQFF. CDR3 bases: TGCGCCAGCGGATTTATAGGGAATGAGCAGTTCTTC.

The chain links TRBV7-8 to TRBJ2-7; tentatively, D is TRBD1 (6 bases). V lost 5 bases to trimming and J lost 6 bases, with 17 bases between them. Germline-derived CDR1 and CDR2 are SGHVS and FQNEAQ. This CDR3 has 14 amino acids. This CDR3 is CASSARDTSREQYF. In DNA, the CDR3 is TGTGCCAGCAGCGCCCGGGACACGTCTCGCGAGCAGTACTTC.

The CDR3 bases are TGTGCCAGTAGTATCCTTGTAGCGGGATTGGGCGAGCAGTACTTC. Protein product: CASSILVAGLGEQYF. The chain carries TRBV19 and TRBJ2-7; 8 nucleotides agree with TRBD2. CDR1 is LNHDA and CDR2 is SQIVND in the germline V gene (reference sequence). The length of the CDR3 is 15 residues. Trimming took 3 bases from V and 6 from J; bases not matched to a gene: 10.

For this clone: This sample includes further DNA sequences coding for the same CDR3. The CDR3 DNA is TGCAGCGTTGAGGGGACGGGGGGCACTGAAGCTTTCTTT. This encodes CSVEGTGGTEAFF. V gene TRBV29-1 combines with J gene TRBJ1-1; TRBD1 is a possible D gene (5 bases). CDR1 is SQVTM, CDR2 ANQGSEA, per germline. The CDR3 is 13 residues long. The V end lost 3 bases, the J end lost 4 bases, and 12 bases lay between the germline ends.

V and J are TRBV5-1 and TRBJ2-3; 8 positions match TRBD2. Germline assignment: CDR1 SGHRS and CDR2 YFSETQ. This CDR3 is 14 amino acids long. Trimming at V came to 0 bases and at J to 4 bases, leaving 1 base not matched to a gene. CDR3 nucleotides: TGCGCCAGCAGCTTGGGAGCGGGAGCAGATACGCAGTATTTT. This codes for CASSLGAGADTQYF.

The CDR3 sequence is CASSLAIRNEKLFF. The CDR3 DNA reads as TGTGCCAGCAGCTTGGCCATCAGAAATGAAAAACTGTTTTTT. The chain carries TRBV5-6 and TRBJ1-4; D is unresolved. Germline loops: CDR1 SGHDT, CDR2 YYEEEE. CDR3 length equals 14 residues. V was clipped by 0 bases and J by 5 bases, with 8 bases between them. Based on the CDR3 plus reference TRBV5-6 and TRBJ1-4, the full variable domain is DAGVTQSPTHLIKTRGQQVTLRCSPKSGHDTVSWYQQALGQGPQFIFQYYEEEERQRGNFPDRFSGHQFPNYSSELNVNALLLGDSALYLCASSLAIRNEKLFFGSGTQLSVL.

The count of this clone is one. The chain joins TRBV7-8 to TRBJ2-5; 9 bases fit TRBD2. CDR1 and CDR2 from the germline V gene are SGHVS and FQNEAQ. The CDR3 consists of 16 residues. V shed 5 bases, J shed 5 bases, and the junction held 12 bases outside the gene matches. CDR3 bases: TGTGCCAGCAGCCCAGCGGGAGTAGCGGGAGCCGAGACCCAGTACTTC. Protein: CASSPAGVAGAETQYF. The variable domain in full, completed from reference TRBV7-8 and TRBJ2-5, reads GAGVSQSPRYKVAKRGQDVALRCDPISGHVSLFWYQQALGQGPEFLTYFQNEAQLDKSGLPSDRFFAERPEGSVSTLKIQRTQQEDSAVYLCASSPAGVAGAETQYFGPGTRLLVL.

The chain uses TRBV19 and TRBJ1-1; possible D gene TRBD1, 5 bases. This CDR3 comprises 13 residues. CDR1 and CDR2 from the germline V gene are LNHDA and SQIVND (reference sequence). V was pared by 3 bases and J by 10 bases, with 15 bases between. The CDR3 reads CASSMRGVLRAFF. The CDR3 region has the DNA TGTGCCAGTAGTATGCGGGGGGTCTTGCGAGCTTTCTTT.

The rearrangement uses TRBV5-1 and TRBJ2-5; tentative D call: TRBD1 (9 bases). Germline CDR1 SGHRS, CDR2 YFSETQ. V lost 4 bases to trimming and J lost 5 bases, with 18 bases between them. The CDR3 contains 15 residues. The CDR3 loop reads CASSRGQGLGETQYF. For the CDR3, the DNA is TGCGCCAGCAGCCGGGGACAGGGACTAGGGGAGACCCAGTACTTC. The entire variable domain, with the rest obtained from reference TRBV5-1 and TRBJ2-5, is as follows: KAGVTQTPRYLIKTRGQQVTLSCSPISGHRSVSWYQQTPGQGLQFLFEYFSETQRNKGNFPGRFSGRQFSNSRSEMNVSTLELGDSALYLCASSRGQGLGETQYFGPGTRLLVL.